This TCR beta chain was documented in a study of cytomegalovirus exposure and HLA in healthy donors (dated by TCRdb to about 2017). With regard to the full study: An earlier analysis of roughly 500 of the donors reported approximately 260 Gb of sequence data and 95 million to 130 million unique TCR beta sequences obtained from around 170 million T cells. An early release covering roughly 580 HLA-typed donors comprised about 290 gigabases of sequencing data and about 90 million unique TCR sequences. Among the roughly 390 genotyped donors, roughly 80% belonged to the genetic ancestry cluster associated with self-reported Caucasian donors. The aim of the study was to test whether cataloging public T cell receptors could identify signatures of past pathogen exposure. The study used immunosequencing to profile the T cell repertoires of 670 or so subjects and linked those repertoires to cytomegalovirus serostatus. A separate validation cohort of roughly 110 different subjects was used in addition to the approximately 610-subject first cohort. To predict cytomegalovirus infection status, the study combined high-throughput TCR immunosequencing, statistical association of individual TCRs with disease status, and machine learning. In a later analysis, previously published TCR beta repertoires from about 640 donors were re-analyzed and high-resolution HLA genotyping was added so that TCR occurrence patterns could be studied. The later analysis used no new phenotypic data to find candidate immune exposures, relying instead on TCR beta sequences and their occurrence across donors. An earlier analysis of some 600 of the donors applied high-throughput TCR beta sequencing to assess whether each TCR beta V gene segment acted as functional or pseudogenic. Donor age, sex, ethnicity and CMV serostatus were compiled alongside the repertoire data. In a later genetic analysis, genome-wide SNP genotypes for about 55% of the roughly 700 donors were used, and that subset was treated as a discovery cohort. All discovery cohort repertoires had been generated using a single sequencing platform. Both class I and class II loci were covered by HLA typing, at four-digit resolution. The number of typed donors differed by locus: about 620-640 for A, B, C, DRB1 and DQB1; 522 for DQA1; about 600 for DPA1; and some 430 for DPB1. A few DR-DQ haplotypes were treated as single units for association and clustering because of strong linkage in the cohort. Across about 380 genotyped donors of the cohort, an average of about 200,000 unique TCR beta nucleotide sequences per donor were sequenced, and 15% to 20% of those sequences were non-productive. Study-wide conclusions, independent of this receptor: In a later genetic analysis, a missense DCLRE1C variant was associated with V-gene and J-gene trimming of TCR beta chains, and the association was replicated in an independent cohort. According to a later genetic analysis, donors in an Asian-associated ancestry cluster had fewer N-insertions in productive TCRs than the approximately 670-donor mean. Some IMGT-functional V segments, including TRBV6-2 and TRBV6-3, could not be distinguished by the 87-base-pair reads and were therefore excluded. Because counts were too low, fewer than 20 rarely observed V segments, including chromosome 9 orphons, were excluded from the earlier analysis of 587 of the donors. In a later analysis, several top co-occurrence clusters were reported to appear linked to parvovirus B19, influenza, CMV and Epstein-Barr virus. While some public TCRs were present in many individuals, most TCR sequences turned up only very rarely across donors. The sequencing pipeline was judged likely to have produced a cluster of highly shared sequence variants as a technical artifact. An earlier analysis of around 600 of the donors showed that most TCR beta V segments appeared in productive rearrangements either about 87% or about 30% of the time, which broadly matched IMGT annotations. When HLA alleles, especially DR and DQ, strongly co-occurred, attributing TCR associations to individual alleles was difficult. The presence/absence analyses assumed that sequencing depth was roughly uniform across donors, and that assumption may not be true. In a later analysis, HLA-associated TCR beta chains were found to be more clonally expanded and to have lower generation probabilities than equally common non-associated chains. Because some donors lacked HLA typing at each locus, the association tests relied only on the typed subset. A further reported finding was that TCR beta sequences accurately predicted the HLA-A and HLA-B alleles for most subjects in the first cohort. The authors suggested that the approach could potentially be generalized to other disease states and immunological phenotypes. In vitro tests confirmed that a few of the cytomegalovirus-associated TCR beta chains recognize cytomegalovirus antigens. In both the original and validation cohorts, the classifier was reported to diagnose cytomegalovirus status with high specificity and sensitivity. Correlated functional status among segregating V segments might reflect linkage disequilibrium, but an unknown experimental factor could not be ruled out. Most CMV-associated TCR beta chains appeared to be HLA-restricted in a later analysis, and the HLA associations seemed to be driven largely by CMV exposure. A later analysis found that TCR association rates varied across HLA loci, with DRB1 alleles showing the most associated TCRs and HLA-C alleles the fewest. In a later analysis, 16,951 TCR beta sequences were associated with specific HLA alleles at a false discovery rate of 0.05. The study listed 170 or so TCR beta chains as associated with cytomegalovirus. This cohort had only TCR beta chains sequenced, and the lack of alpha or paired-chain data limited which features could be detected. For the cohort, immune exposure information was limited to CMV serostatus.

The cohort was made up of 650 to 700 healthy bone marrow donors. All cohort members were sampled while nominally healthy, although unrecorded immune exposures were likely present. The donor was CMV seronegative and belonged to the group of approximately 320 seronegative cohort members. A peripheral blood sample was collected from each donor, and TCR beta sequencing was performed on peripheral blood mononuclear cells. The Qiagen DNeasy Blood Extraction Kit was used to extract genomic DNA from the blood cell samples. The library was made by the immunoSEQ multiplex PCR assay. For the multiplex PCR, a mixture combining 60 forward primers for TCR Vbeta segments and 13 reverse primers for TCR Jbeta segments was used. The CDR3 region of rearranged TCR beta genes was amplified from genomic DNA by a multiplex PCR assay. The amplified TCR beta libraries were sequenced on the Illumina HiSeq System as 87-base-pair reads. In the paper's pipeline: A later analysis counted tens of millions of unique TCR beta chains across the 640 or so repertoires, and roughly 9.9 million of these chains were shared by at least two donors. A nearest-neighbor algorithm error-corrected the raw reads and collapsed the reads into unique sequences, merging closely related sequences to remove PCR and sequencing errors. Alignment of CDR3 sequences to IMGT reference sequences was used to assign V, D and J gene segments. Each retained sequence needed at least a six-nucleotide match to both a V gene segment and a J gene segment. Rearrangements were called productive when the CDR3 lacked stop codons and stayed in frame with V and J; all others were non-productive. Following IMGT convention, CDR3 was defined as the stretch from the second conserved V-encoded cysteine up to the conserved J-encoded phenylalanine. The earlier analysis of approximately 590 of the donors excluded any sequence lacking an unambiguous match to a single V gene segment. An earlier analysis of 500 to 700 of the donors classified V segments as functional when productive rearrangements were above 56.7% and as segregating when the standard deviation between donors was above 5%. A statistical classification framework was built for diagnosing cytomegalovirus status from the catalog of TCR beta chain sequences. In a later analysis, TCR nucleotide sequences were compared against IMGT/GENE-DB human TR gene sequences so that V and J genes could be assigned. Using the TCRdist pipeline, a later analysis assigned CDR3 sequences along with most-parsimonious VDJ recombination scenarios. In a later analysis, every TCR beta chain was defined by the combination of its CDR3 amino acid sequence and its V-gene family, and reads without a unique V-gene family were dropped. To address suspected cross-contamination and a sequencing artifact, a later analysis removed roughly 580 highly shared, low-generation-probability nucleotide sequences. For each public chain, a later analysis derived a clonal expansion index from normalized ranks of inferred template counts within each repertoire. A later analysis computed generation probabilities with a VDJ recombination model fitted to out-of-frame rearrangements, and checked the results against IGoR. A later analysis scored TCR-TCR, TCR-HLA and TCR-CMV co-occurrence with hypergeometric tests, applying a repertoire-size bias correction to TCR pairs. To estimate false discovery rates, a later analysis permuted the HLA or CMV assignments 20 times. A later analysis grouped co-occurring TCRs with DBSCAN, adding TCRdist sequence similarity when clustering within HLA-allele-positive subsets. Co-occurrence clustering excluded repertoires with fewer than 30,000 or more than 120,000 public chains, plus five with anomalous nucleotide sharing. The source is immuneACCESS, and TCRdb retained only in-frame sequences with V and J called. Part of the clones is not carried over; for the studies checked, unresolved V genes explain less than half of this, and the remainder is unexplained. Clone size and the V and J calls come from that table; the DNA yielded D and trimming. The sample table records 250,000 or so clones; 80% to 95% of these occur just once. The ten largest make up about 1.8% of the sample.

Concerning this clone: Its antigen remains unidentified. Base qualities were left out, and no much larger clone turns up one base away.

CDR1 MNHEY and CDR2 SMNVEV were looked up in the germline V gene (reference sequence). The CDR3 covers 15 residues, taking in both the cysteine and the phenylalanine. Only the CDR3 region is kept as DNA, spanning 45 bases read in frame from base 1. Germline trimming: 3 bases from V, 6 bases from J; junction bases outside gene matches: 4. The chain is made from TRBV27 and TRBJ1-6, with 8 central nucleotides matching TRBD1. The sequence derives from a girl aged 2 to 9 in good health and CMV-seronegative. Specimen: PBMCs. The nucleotide sequence is TGTGCCAGCAGTTTGACAGGGGAGGCTAATTCACCCCTCCACTTT. It specifies CASSLTGEANSPLHF.